The clone carrying this TCR beta chain was counted between two and nine times. Its antigen is not known. RNA was isolated and reverse transcribed to cDNA, the sequencing template. Clones were read by immunoSEQ multiplex PCR, and TCRdb kept only the in-frame ones, dropping some. The repertoire holds 150,000 or so clones, with roughly three fifths as singletons. It was from alopecia areata patients that lesional scalp punch biopsies and peripheral blood were collected. Using a FACSAria, the CD4+ and CD8+ T cells were sorted from the PBMCs. The data belong to a study of CD8+ T cells in alopecia areata. In the study overall: Tofacitinib lasted 6 to 18 months, then 6 months off drug. Study findings and constraints: Normal scalp had lower clonality than lesional scalp, with alopecia totalis/universalis lesions showing this most strongly.

The germline gives CDR1 GTSNPN, CDR2 SVGIG (reference sequence). The CDR3 loop spans 13 amino acids. Trimming removed 5 bases from V and 5 bases from J; junction bases left unmatched: 8. This chain uses TRBV30 with TRBJ1-1; 7 bases map to TRBD1. Sequenced material: CD4+ T cells sorted from blood, taken at week 0. This receptor was obtained from a human donor with alopecia areata. The CDR3 DNA is TGTGCCTGGGACCGACAGGGTCGGACTGAAGCTTTCTTT. Translating gives CAWDRQGRTEAFF.